Given below is one T cell receptor beta chain in context. As yet, its antigen is unknown. The sample originates from a study of cytomegalovirus exposure and HLA in healthy donors. For the study at large: One earlier analysis, a look at roughly 180 million T cells, found roughly 120 million unique TCR beta sequences. Broader study findings: After further analysis at a later stage, around 17,000 TCR beta sequences were associated with HLA alleles at 0.05 false discovery rate. Apart from CMV serostatus, no immune exposure information was available.

Vbeta (60) and Jbeta (13) primers were used in the PCR. Assay used: immunoSEQ multiplex PCR; TCRdb lists only in-frame clones, some missing. Of more than 130,000 clones listed, approximately 80% are singletons. This TCR was recovered from a male donor in good health and CMV-seronegative. The specimen was PBMCs.

The CDR3 here is CASSLAGTGKGEQYF. The CDR3 DNA follows: TGTGCCAGCAGCTTAGCGGGGACAGGGAAGGGCGAGCAGTACTTC. The chain links TRBV7-2 to TRBJ2-5; 9 bases align to TRBD1. The end of the DNA aligns better with TRBJ2-7, so the J call may be wrong. There are 15 residues in the CDR3. The germline CDR1 and CDR2 sequences are SGHTA and FQGNSA.